This T cell receptor beta chain was recovered during a study of response to subunit inactivated influenza vaccine. Overall study results and limits: A suggestion made by the authors is that each seasonal influenza vaccination recruits few new T cells.

One entry per CDR3 protein results from TCRdb running MiXCR on the RT-PCR reads. This sample carries about 500,000 distinct CDR3 sequences, more than 15% of them seen once, and the ten largest clones take roughly 3%. This clonotype was found many times. As yet, its antigen is unknown. Trimming removed 4 bases from V and 3 bases from J; junction bases left unmatched: 13. The CDR3 covers 17 residues. Germline V gives CDR1 LGHDT, CDR2 YNNKEL (reference sequence). The TCR sequence derives from a man aged 45 to 70 who received an inactivated influenza vaccine. The J gene is TRBJ2-7, the V gene TRBV3-1; TRBD2 agrees at 9 bases. This sample comprised CD4+ T cells sorted from PBMCs, obtained about 23 months after vaccination. DNA for the CDR3: TGTGCCAGCAGCCCGGAAAAGTTAGCGGGAGCGAACTACGAGCAGTACTTC. Translated: CASSPEKLAGANYEQYF.